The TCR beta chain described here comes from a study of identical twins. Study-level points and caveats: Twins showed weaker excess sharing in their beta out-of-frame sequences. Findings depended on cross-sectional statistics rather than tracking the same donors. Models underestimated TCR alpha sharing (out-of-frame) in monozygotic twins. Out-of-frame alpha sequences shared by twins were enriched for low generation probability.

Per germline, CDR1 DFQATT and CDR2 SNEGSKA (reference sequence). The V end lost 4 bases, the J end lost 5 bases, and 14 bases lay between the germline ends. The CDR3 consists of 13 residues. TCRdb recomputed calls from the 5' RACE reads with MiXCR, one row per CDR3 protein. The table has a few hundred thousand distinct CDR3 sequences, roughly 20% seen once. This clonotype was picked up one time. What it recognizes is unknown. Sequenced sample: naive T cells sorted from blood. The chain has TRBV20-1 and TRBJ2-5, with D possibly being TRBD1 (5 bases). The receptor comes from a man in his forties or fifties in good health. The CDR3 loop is CSAISGSTETQYF. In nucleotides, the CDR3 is TGCAGTGCTATTTCAGGGTCGACGGAGACCCAGTACTTC.